This T cell receptor beta chain was found in a study of naive and memory T cell subsets. Two oligonucleotides, mixed equimolar, formed the beta constant-region primer covering TRBC1 and TRBC2. TCRdb re-analysed the UMI-ligation and nested PCR reads in MiXCR, keeping a single row per CDR3 protein. Counted here are 120,000 to 150,000 distinct CDR3 sequences, approximately 17% occurring once; the ten biggest clones make up approximately 0.13%. This clonotype was seen many times. V shed 6 bases, J shed 4 bases, and the junction held 3 bases outside the gene matches. The germline CDR1 and CDR2 sequences are SQVTM and ANQGSEA. The CDR3 consists of 14 residues.

Input material: naive CD4+ T cells from blood. This receptor was identified in a human donor in good health. The chain has TRBV29-1 and TRBJ2-1, with TRBD2 identical over 13 bases. The CDR3: CSVGLAGAYNEQFF. As DNA, the CDR3 is TGCAGCGTCGGACTAGCGGGAGCTTACAATGAGCAGTTCTTC.